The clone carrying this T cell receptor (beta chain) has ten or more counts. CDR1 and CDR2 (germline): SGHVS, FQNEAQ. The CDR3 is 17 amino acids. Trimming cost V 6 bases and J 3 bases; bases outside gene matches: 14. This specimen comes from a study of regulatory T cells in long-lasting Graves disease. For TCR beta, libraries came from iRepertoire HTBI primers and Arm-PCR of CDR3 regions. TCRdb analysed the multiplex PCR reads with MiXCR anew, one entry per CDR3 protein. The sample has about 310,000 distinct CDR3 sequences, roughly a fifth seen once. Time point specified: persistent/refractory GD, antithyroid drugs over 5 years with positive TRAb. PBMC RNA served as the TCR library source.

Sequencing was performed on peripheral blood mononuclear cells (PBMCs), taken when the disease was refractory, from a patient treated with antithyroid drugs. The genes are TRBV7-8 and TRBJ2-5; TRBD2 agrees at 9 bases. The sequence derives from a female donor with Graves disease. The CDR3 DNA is TGTGCCAGCAGTTTAAAACGGGCGGGAGGGCCGAAAGAGACCCAGTACTTC. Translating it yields CASSLKRAGGPKETQYF.